This T cell receptor beta chain was profiled in a study of cytomegalovirus exposure and HLA in healthy donors. Across the whole study: Researchers previously reported finding 100 million or so unique TCR beta sequences from about 179 million T cells.

CDR1 is LNHDA, CDR2 SQIVND, per germline (reference sequence). This CDR3 is built from 12 residues. V shed 3 bases and J shed 1 base, with 3 bases lying between them. Study-wide results and caveats: The authors listed around 150 TCR beta chains as cytomegalovirus-associated.

At sampling all donors were nominally healthy, likely with unrecorded immune exposures. The PCR employed 60 Vbeta primers together with 13 Jbeta primers. TCRdb's copy holds only in-frame clones and misses some; the assay was immunoSEQ multiplex PCR. The sample includes roughly 160,000 clones, more than 60% of them seen just once. Turning to this clone: Its specificity is unknown. This same CDR3 is encoded by further DNA sequences in the sample.

Sample: PBMCs. The chain recombines TRBV19 with TRBJ1-1; unclear D gene. The receptor comes from a woman in her thirties or forties in good health and CMV-seropositive. The CDR3 sequence: CASSIRNTEAFF. The CDR3 nucleotides read TGTGCCAGTAGTATCCGGAACACTGAAGCTTTCTTT.